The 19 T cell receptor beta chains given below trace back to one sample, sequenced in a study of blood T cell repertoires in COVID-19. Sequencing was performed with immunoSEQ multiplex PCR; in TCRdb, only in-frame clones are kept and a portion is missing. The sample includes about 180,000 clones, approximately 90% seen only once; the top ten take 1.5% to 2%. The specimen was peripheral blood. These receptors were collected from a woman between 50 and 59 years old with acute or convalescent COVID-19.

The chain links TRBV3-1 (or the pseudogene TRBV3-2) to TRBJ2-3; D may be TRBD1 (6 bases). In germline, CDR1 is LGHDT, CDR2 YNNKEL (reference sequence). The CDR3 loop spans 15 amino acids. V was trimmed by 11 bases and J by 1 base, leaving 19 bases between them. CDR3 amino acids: CASQGFGLRTDTQYF. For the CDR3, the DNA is TGTGCCTCGCAGGGGTTCGGTCTTCGCACAGATACGCAGTATTTT.

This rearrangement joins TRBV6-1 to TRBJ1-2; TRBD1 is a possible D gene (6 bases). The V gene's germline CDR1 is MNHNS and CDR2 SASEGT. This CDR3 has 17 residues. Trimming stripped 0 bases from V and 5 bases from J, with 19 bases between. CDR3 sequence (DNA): TGTGCCAGCAGTGAAGCGTGGGGGGGGCCCAAGGAGTATGGCTACACCTTC. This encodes CASSEAWGGPKEYGYTF.

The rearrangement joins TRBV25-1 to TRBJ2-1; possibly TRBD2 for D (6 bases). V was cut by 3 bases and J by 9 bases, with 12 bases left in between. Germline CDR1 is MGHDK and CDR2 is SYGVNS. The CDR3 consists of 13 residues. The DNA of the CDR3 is TGTGCCAGCAGTGACGGAGGGGTATTTGAGCAGTTCTTC. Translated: CASSDGGVFEQFF.

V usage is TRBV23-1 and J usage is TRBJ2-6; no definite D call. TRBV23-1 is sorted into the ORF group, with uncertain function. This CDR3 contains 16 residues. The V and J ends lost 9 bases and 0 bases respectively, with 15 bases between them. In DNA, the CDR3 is TGCGCCAGTATAAGACAATCCCTCTCTGGGGCCAACGTCCTGACTTTC. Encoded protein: CASIRQSLSGANVLTF.

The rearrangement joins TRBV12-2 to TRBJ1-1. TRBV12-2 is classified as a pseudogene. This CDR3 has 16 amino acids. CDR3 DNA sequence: TGTGCAAGTCGCTTAGACTGTCGGGGGAAAGGAGATGAAGCTTTCTTT. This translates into CASRLDCRGKGDEAFF.

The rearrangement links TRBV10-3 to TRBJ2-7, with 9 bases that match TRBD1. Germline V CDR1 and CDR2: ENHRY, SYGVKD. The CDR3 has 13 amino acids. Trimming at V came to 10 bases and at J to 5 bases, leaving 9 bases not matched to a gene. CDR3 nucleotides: TGTGCCACCTCCGGGACAGGGATCGACGAGCAGTACTTC. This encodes CATSGTGIDEQYF.

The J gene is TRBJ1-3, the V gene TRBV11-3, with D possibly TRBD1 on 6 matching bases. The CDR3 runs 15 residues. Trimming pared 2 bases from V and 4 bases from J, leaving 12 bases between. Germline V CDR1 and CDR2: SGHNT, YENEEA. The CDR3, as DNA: TGTGCCAGCAGCTTAAGGCAGGGGCAAGGAAACACCATATATTTT. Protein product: CASSLRQGQGNTIYF.

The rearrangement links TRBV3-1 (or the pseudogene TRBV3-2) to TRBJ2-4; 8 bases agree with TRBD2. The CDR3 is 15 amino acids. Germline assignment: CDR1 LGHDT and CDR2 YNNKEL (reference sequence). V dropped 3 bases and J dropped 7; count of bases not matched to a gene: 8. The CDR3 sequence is CASSHTRGGVNIQYF. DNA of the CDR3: TGTGCCAGCAGCCACACCCGGGGGGGGGTTAACATTCAGTACTTC.

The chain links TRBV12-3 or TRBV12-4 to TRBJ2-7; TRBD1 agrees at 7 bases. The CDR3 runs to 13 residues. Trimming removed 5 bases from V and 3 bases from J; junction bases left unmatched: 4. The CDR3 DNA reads TGTGCCAGCAGTAGACAGGGCGTCTACGAGCAGTACTTC. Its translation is CASSRQGVYEQYF.

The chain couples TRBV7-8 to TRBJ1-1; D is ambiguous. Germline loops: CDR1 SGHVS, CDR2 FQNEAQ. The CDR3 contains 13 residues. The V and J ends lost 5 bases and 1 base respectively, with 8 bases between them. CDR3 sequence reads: CASSPRQNTEAFF. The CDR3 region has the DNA TGTGCCAGCAGCCCCCGACAGAACACTGAAGCTTTCTTT. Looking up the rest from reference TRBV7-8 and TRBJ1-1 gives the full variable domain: GAGVSQSPRYKVAKRGQDVALRCDPISGHVSLFWYQQALGQGPEFLTYFQNEAQLDKSGLPSDRFFAERPEGSVSTLKIQRTQQEDSAVYLCASSPRQNTEAFFGQGTRLTVV.

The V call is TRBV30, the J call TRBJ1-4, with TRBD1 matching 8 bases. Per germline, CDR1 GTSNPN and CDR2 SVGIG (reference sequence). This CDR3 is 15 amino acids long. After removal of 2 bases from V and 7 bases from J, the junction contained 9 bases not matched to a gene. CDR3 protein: CAWSLTGGMREKLFF. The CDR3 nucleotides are TGTGCCTGGAGTCTTACAGGGGGAATGCGTGAAAAACTGTTTTTT.

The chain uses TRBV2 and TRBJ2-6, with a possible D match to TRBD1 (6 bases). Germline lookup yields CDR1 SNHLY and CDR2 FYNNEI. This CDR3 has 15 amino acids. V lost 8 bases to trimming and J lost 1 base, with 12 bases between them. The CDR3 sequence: CASRDIGSGANVLTF. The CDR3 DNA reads TGTGCCAGCCGGGACATCGGGTCTGGGGCCAACGTCCTGACTTTC. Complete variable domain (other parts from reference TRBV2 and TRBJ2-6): EPEVTQTPSHQVTQMGQEVILRCVPISNHLYFYWYRQILGQKVEFLVSFYNNEISEKSEIFDDQFSVERPDGSNFTLKIRSTKLEDSAMYFCASRDIGSGANVLTFGAGSRLTVL.

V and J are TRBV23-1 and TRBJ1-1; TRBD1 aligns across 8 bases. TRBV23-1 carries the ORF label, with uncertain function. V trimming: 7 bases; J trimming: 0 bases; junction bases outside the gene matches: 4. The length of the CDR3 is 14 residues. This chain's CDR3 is CASTDRGMNTEAFF. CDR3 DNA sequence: TGCGCCAGCACCGACAGGGGAATGAACACTGAAGCTTTCTTT.

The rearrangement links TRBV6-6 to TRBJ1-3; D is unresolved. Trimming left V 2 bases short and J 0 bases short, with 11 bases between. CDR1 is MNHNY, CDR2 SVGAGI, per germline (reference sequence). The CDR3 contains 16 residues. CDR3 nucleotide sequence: TGTGCCAGCAGTTACCTCAAGGGAGACTCTGGAAACACCATATATTTT. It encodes CASSYLKGDSGNTIYF.

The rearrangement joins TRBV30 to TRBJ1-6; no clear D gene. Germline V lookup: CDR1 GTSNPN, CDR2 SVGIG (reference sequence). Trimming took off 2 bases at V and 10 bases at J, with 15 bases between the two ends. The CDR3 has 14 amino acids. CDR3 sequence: CAWSSDPSGSPLHF. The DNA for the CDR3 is TGTGCCTGGAGTTCCGACCCCTCGGGATCACCCCTCCACTTT.

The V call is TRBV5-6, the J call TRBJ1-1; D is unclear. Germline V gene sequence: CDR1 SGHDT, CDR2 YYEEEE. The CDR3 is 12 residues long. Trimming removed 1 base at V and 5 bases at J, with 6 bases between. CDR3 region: CASSLSGTEAFF. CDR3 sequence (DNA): TGTGCCAGCAGCTTGAGCGGAACTGAAGCTTTCTTT.

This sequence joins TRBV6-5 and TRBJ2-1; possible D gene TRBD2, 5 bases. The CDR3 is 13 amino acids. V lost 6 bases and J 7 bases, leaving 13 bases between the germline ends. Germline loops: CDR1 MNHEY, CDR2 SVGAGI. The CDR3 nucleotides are TGTGCCAGCAGGTTTAGGGAGTGGAATGAGCAGTTCTTC. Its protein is CASRFREWNEQFF.

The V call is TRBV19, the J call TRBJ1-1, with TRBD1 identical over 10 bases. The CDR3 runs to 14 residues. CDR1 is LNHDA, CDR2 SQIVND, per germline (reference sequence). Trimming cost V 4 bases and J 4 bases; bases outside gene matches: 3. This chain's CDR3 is CASSTTGGITEAFF. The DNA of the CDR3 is TGTGCCAGTAGTACGACAGGGGGCATCACTGAAGCTTTCTTT. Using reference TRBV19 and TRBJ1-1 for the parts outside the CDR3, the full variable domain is DGGITQSPKYLFRKEGQNVTLSCEQNLNHDAMYWYRQDPGQGLRLIYYSQIVNDFQKGDIAEGYSVSREKKESFPLTVTSAQKNPTAFYLCASSTTGGITEAFFGQGTRLTVV.

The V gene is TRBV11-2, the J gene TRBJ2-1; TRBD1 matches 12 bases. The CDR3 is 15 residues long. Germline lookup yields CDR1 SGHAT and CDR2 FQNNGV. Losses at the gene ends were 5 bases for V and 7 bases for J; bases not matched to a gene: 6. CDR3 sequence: CASSLMGQGANEQFF. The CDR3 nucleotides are TGTGCCAGCAGCCTCATGGGACAGGGGGCGAATGAGCAGTTCTTC.